Listed below are T cell receptor beta chains from one sample, sequenced in a study of T-cell reconstitution after alpha-beta-depleted transplantation in children. A single record per CDR3 protein comes from TCRdb applying MiXCR to the PCR reads. The table has more than 500,000 distinct CDR3 sequences, roughly 10% seen once. This sample comprised PBMCs, mostly from graft donor cells, obtained 180 days after TCRalphabeta/CD19-depleted stem cell transplant. Source of these receptors: a female patient aged 2-15 years who had a stem cell transplant for aplastic anemia, so the T cells may come from the graft donor. Both conserved end residues are part of each CDR3. The D gene is left open where the match is weak. Part of the rows lack a size; the others show once, few, many or a class for expanded clones.

j_gene	d_gene	v_gene	abundance	CDR3aa	CDR3nt
TRBJ1-5	-	TRBV11-2	-	CASSSRARNPPQHF	TGTGCCAGCAGCTCCCGGGCCCGCAATCCGCCCCAGCATTTT
TRBJ2-1	TRBD1	TRBV20-1	few	CSARPDRGYNEQFF	TGCAGTGCTCGACCGGACAGGGGATACAATGAGCAGTTCTTC
TRBJ1-3	TRBD1	TRBV5-4	-	CASSTGTAIGNTIYF	TGTGCCAGCAGCACTGGGACAGCAATTGGAAACACCATATATTTT
TRBJ2-2	-	TRBV28	few	CASSFLRQDVGELFF	TGTGCCAGCAGTTTTTTGAGACAGGACGTCGGGGAGCTGTTTTTT
TRBJ2-3	TRBD2	TRBV12-3/TRBV12-4	few	CASSSPGLASPDTQYF	TGTGCCAGCAGTTCGCCGGGACTAGCGTCACCAGATACGCAGTATTTT
TRBJ2-5	TRBD1	TRBV24-1	few	CATSDPASEGAKTQYF	TGTGCCACCAGTGACCCCGCCTCAGAGGGGGCGAAGACCCAGTACTTC
TRBJ2-1	-	TRBV12-3/TRBV12-4	-	CASSSNKKSPHEQFF	TGTGCCAGCAGTTCCAACAAAAAGAGCCCCCATGAGCAGTTCTTC
TRBJ2-2	-	TRBV20-1	few	CSASRLHGELFF	TGCAGTGCTAGTCGGCTTCACGGGGAGCTGTTTTTT
TRBJ2-1	TRBD2	TRBV5-1	many	CASSRLAGGDEQFF	TGCGCCAGCAGCCGACTAGCGGGAGGAGATGAGCAGTTCTTC
TRBJ2-3	TRBD2	TRBV25-1	-	CASSESGLAGDTQYF	TGTGCCAGCAGTGAATCCGGACTAGCGGGAGATACGCAGTATTTT
TRBJ2-1	TRBD2	TRBV6-2/TRBV6-3	-	CASSPQRSLAGGPLSYNEQFF	TGTGCCAGCAGTCCCCAGCGGTCACTAGCGGGAGGGCCGCTATCCTACAATGAGCAGTTCTTC
TRBJ1-3	-	TRBV28	-	CASSLYSRGSGNTIYF	TGTGCCAGCAGTTTATATTCAAGGGGCTCTGGAAACACCATATATTTT
TRBJ2-4	-	TRBV30	-	CAWSRRTVNIQYF	TGTGCCTGGAGCCGGCGGACAGTAAACATTCAGTACTTC
TRBJ1-4	-	TRBV5-4	-	CASSPRGGEEKLFF	TGTGCCAGCAGCCCACGAGGGGGTGAGGAAAAACTGTTTTTT
TRBJ2-5	TRBD2	TRBV7-9	many	CASSGWEGYQETQYF	TGTGCCAGCAGCGGGTGGGAGGGGTACCAAGAGACCCAGTACTTC
TRBJ1-5	-	TRBV28	-	CASSAPGEESNQPQHF	TGTGCCAGCAGCGCCCCGGGGGAGGAAAGCAATCAGCCCCAGCATTTT
TRBJ2-1	TRBD2	TRBV9	-	CASSVGRERSYNEQFF	TGTGCCAGCAGCGTAGGGCGGGAGAGGTCCTACAATGAGCAGTTCTTC
TRBJ2-7	-	TRBV6-2/TRBV6-3	few	CASGASTEQYF	TGTGCCAGCGGGGCGTCCACCGAGCAGTACTTC
TRBJ2-1	TRBD2	TRBV5-8	-	CASSTHLSSGKYNEQFF	TGTGCCAGCAGCACACACCTTTCTAGCGGGAAATACAATGAGCAGTTCTTC
TRBJ2-3	TRBD2	TRBV29-1	few	CSHPGGGTQYF	TGCAGCCACCCCGGGGGGGGTACGCAGTATTTT
TRBJ1-4	TRBD1	TRBV4-3	few	CASSQVPTGQGNEKLFF	TGCGCCAGCAGCCAAGTCCCCACGGGACAGGGAAATGAAAAACTGTTTTTT
TRBJ2-1	-	TRBV7-2	many	CASSLTELKVDEQFF	TGTGCCAGCAGCCTGACAGAATTGAAGGTAGATGAGCAGTTCTTC
TRBJ2-1	-	TRBV5-1	few	CASSLDVGRLKSSYNEQFF	TGCGCCAGCAGCTTGGATGTGGGACGCCTCAAGAGCTCCTACAATGAGCAGTTCTTC
TRBJ1-1	-	TRBV25-1	few	CASCRNGEFEAFF	TGTGCCAGCTGCCGGAACGGGGAGTTTGAAGCTTTCTTT
TRBJ2-1	TRBD2	TRBV28	-	CARSLLAGGSNEQFF	TGTGCCAGAAGTTTACTAGCGGGAGGGTCGAATGAGCAGTTCTTC
TRBJ2-1	TRBD2	TRBV7-2	few	CASSLSGGGGNEQFF	TGTGCCAGCAGCTTGTCGGGAGGCGGAGGGAATGAGCAGTTCTTC
TRBJ2-4	TRBD2	TRBV12-3/TRBV12-4	few	CASSFISGTKNIQYF	TGTGCCAGCAGTTTCATTAGCGGGACCAAAAACATTCAGTACTTC
TRBJ2-3	TRBD2	TRBV7-2	many	CASSLALAGTDTQYF	TGTGCCAGCAGCTTAGCGCTAGCGGGCACAGATACGCAGTATTTT
TRBJ2-3	TRBD2	TRBV3-1	-	CASSPRLATGPDTQYF	TGTGCCAGCAGCCCCCGACTAGCTACGGGACCAGATACGCAGTATTTT
TRBJ2-1	TRBD2	TRBV13	-	CASSLFSEGGSYNEQFF	TGTGCCAGCAGCTTATTTAGTGAGGGAGGGAGCTACAATGAGCAGTTCTTC
TRBJ2-1	TRBD2	TRBV20-1	-	CSASRTSGVYNEQFF	TGCAGTGCTAGCCGGACTAGCGGCGTCTACAATGAGCAGTTCTTC
TRBJ1-2	TRBD1	TRBV9	-	CASSPGQGVHYGYTF	TGTGCCAGCAGCCCGGGACAGGGGGTCCACTATGGCTACACCTTC
TRBJ2-7	-	TRBV12-3/TRBV12-4	many	CASSFRASYEQYF	TGTGCCAGCAGTTTCAGGGCCTCCTACGAGCAGTACTTC
TRBJ1-5	-	TRBV28	few	CASTKGPQIYQPQHF	TGTGCCAGCACCAAGGGACCTCAGATTTATCAGCCCCAGCATTTT
TRBJ2-1	TRBD2	TRBV24-1	few	CATSDLFSGEGEVKEQFF	TGTGCCACCAGTGATTTGTTCTCGGGGGAGGGAGAAGTGAAAGAGCAGTTCTTC
TRBJ2-3	-	TRBV9	few	CASSASGTLRDTQYF	TGTGCCAGCAGCGCATCCGGGACATTAAGAGATACGCAGTATTTT
TRBJ2-5	-	TRBV28	once	CASSTGHLETQYF	TGTGCCAGCAGCACCGGACATTTGGAGACCCAGTACTTC
TRBJ1-1	-	TRBV27	-	CASSFRLNTEAFF	TGTGCCAGCAGTTTTCGCTTGAACACTGAAGCTTTCTTT
TRBJ2-7	TRBD2	TRBV27	few	CASSLVRGGEQYF	TGTGCCAGCAGTTTAGTACGGGGGGGCGAGCAGTACTTC
TRBJ1-1	-	TRBV6-5	once	CASSYLGGGTEAFF	TGTGCCAGCAGTTACCTCGGCGGGGGCACTGAAGCTTTCTTT
TRBJ2-1	TRBD2	TRBV19	few	CASSSRLAGVNEQFF	TGTGCCAGTAGCTCCCGACTAGCGGGAGTCAATGAGCAGTTCTTC
TRBJ2-3	-	TRBV7-3	-	CASNSQGITDTQYF	TGTGCCAGCAACTCACAGGGAATCACAGATACGCAGTATTTT
TRBJ2-5	TRBD1	TRBV19	-	CASSPRDRASETQYF	TGTGCCAGTAGTCCCCGGGACAGGGCCTCGGAGACCCAGTACTTC
TRBJ2-4	-	TRBV7-8	-	CASSPQVVRHSKNIQYF	TGTGCCAGCAGCCCCCAGGTTGTTCGCCATTCCAAAAACATTCAGTACTTC
TRBJ2-7	TRBD2	TRBV11-2	-	CASRGLAGPYEQYF	TGTGCCAGCAGAGGACTAGCGGGACCATACGAGCAGTACTTC
TRBJ2-5	TRBD2	TRBV27	many	CASSPTSVKETQYF	TGTGCCAGCAGCCCTACTAGCGTCAAAGAGACCCAGTACTTC
TRBJ2-1	TRBD2	TRBV5-6	-	CASSFASGMSSYNEQFF	TGTGCCAGCAGCTTCGCTAGCGGGATGAGCTCCTACAATGAGCAGTTCTTC
TRBJ2-7	TRBD2	TRBV7-8	-	CASSLRDGGSYEQYF	TGTGCCAGCAGCCTCCGGGACGGGGGGTCCTACGAGCAGTACTTC